Below are 28 T cell receptor beta chains sequenced from a single sample in a study of OX40 agonist ivuxolimab in advanced cancers. Assay: immunoSEQ multiplex PCR; the TCRdb copy retains only in-frame clones and omits some. The table includes roughly 65,000 clones, 85% to 90% detected once. The specimen comprised CD4+ or CD8+ T cells sorted from blood, sampled in a trial of the OX40 agonist ivuxolimab. The origin of the receptors is an adult with an advanced solid tumor such as melanoma, head and neck, liver or kidney cancer.

The rearrangement uses TRBV7-2 and TRBJ2-5, with D hard to call. CDR3 length: 13 residues. Germline CDR1 is SGHTA and CDR2 is FQGNSA. Deletions cut 11 bases from V and 1 base from J, with 14 bases between. CDR3 residues: CAANTLTQETQYF. The CDR3 region has the DNA TGTGCCGCAAATACATTGACCCAAGAGACCCAGTACTTC.

The chain combines TRBV7-8 with TRBJ1-5; perhaps TRBD1 as D (5 bases). The CDR3 loop spans 15 amino acids. Trimming shortened V by 3 bases and J by 4 bases, and 13 bases separated the two germline ends. CDR1 is SGHVS and CDR2 is FQNEAQ in the germline V gene. CDR3 in amino acids: CASSFRDGWNQPQHF. The CDR3 DNA reads TGTGCCAGCAGCTTCCGGGACGGATGGAATCAGCCCCAGCATTTT.

The CDR3 nucleotides are TGTGCCAGCAGTGAGACTCCGAGATTGGGGAGGGAGACCCAGTACTTC. Protein sequence: CASSETPRLGRETQYF. V is TRBV6-1 and J is TRBJ2-5; tentative D call: TRBD2 (6 bases). CDR3 length equals 16 residues. Germline V gene data show CDR1 as MNHNS and CDR2 as SASEGT. V gave up 3 bases and J gave up 5 bases, with 19 bases separating them.

The chain joins TRBV28 to TRBJ1-5; the D is unclear. The CDR3 is 15 residues long. Germline V CDR1 and CDR2: MDHEN, SYDVKM. The V end lost 7 bases, the J end lost 7 bases, and 20 bases lay between the germline ends. CDR3: CASNLSSGPGQPQHF. The CDR3, as DNA: TGTGCCAGCAATTTGAGTTCGGGCCCTGGCCAGCCCCAGCATTTT.

The chain couples TRBV5-1 to TRBJ2-5, with D perhaps matching TRBD1 (7 bases). Germline-derived CDR1 and CDR2 are SGHRS and YFSETQ. Trimming removed 4 bases at V and 5 bases at J, with 18 bases between. The CDR3 loop spans 15 amino acids. Written as DNA, the CDR3 is TGCGCCAGCAGCCCAACCTCGACAGGGAGGGAGACCCAGTACTTC. Protein sequence: CASSPTSTGRETQYF. The full variable domain, with the rest looked up from reference TRBV5-1 and TRBJ2-5, is KAGVTQTPRYLIKTRGQQVTLSCSPISGHRSVSWYQQTPGQGLQFLFEYFSETQRNKGNFPGRFSGRQFSNSRSEMNVSTLELGDSALYLCASSPTSTGRETQYFGPGTRLLVL.

The V and J genes are TRBV19 and TRBJ1-2, with D perhaps matching TRBD1 (6 bases). Trimming took off 1 base at V and 7 bases at J, with 16 bases between the two ends. This CDR3 is 15 amino acids long. The V gene's germline CDR1 is LNHDA and CDR2 SQIVND (reference sequence). CDR3 in amino acids: CASSIGTGNLPGYTF. CDR3 coding DNA: TGTGCCAGTAGTATAGGAACAGGGAATCTTCCTGGCTACACCTTC.

The chain recombines TRBV6-6 with TRBJ2-7, with 12 nucleotides matching TRBD1. Trimming removed 6 bases from V and 4 bases from J; junction bases left unmatched: 7. CDR1 MNHNY and CDR2 SVGAGI come from the germline V gene (reference sequence). The CDR3 has 15 residues. The CDR3 sequence: CASRTGTGGVYEQYF. The CDR3 DNA follows: TGTGCCAGCAGAACCGGGACAGGGGGCGTATACGAGCAGTACTTC.

This chain joins TRBV5-3 and TRBJ1-5; TRBD1 matches 7 bases. TRBV5-3 is an open reading frame, and its role is uncertain. The trim removed 1 base at V and 3 bases at J, leaving 1 base unmatched. This CDR3 has 14 residues. The CDR3 region is CARSLTGANQPQHF. For the CDR3, the DNA is TGTGCCAGAAGCTTGACAGGGGCCAATCAGCCCCAGCATTTT.

The chain is built from TRBV27 and TRBJ1-1; D is unresolved. The CDR3 has 13 amino acids. The V and J ends lost 7 bases and 0 bases respectively, with 9 bases between them. The germline gives CDR1 MNHEY, CDR2 SMNVEV (reference sequence). The CDR3 loop is CASTLSLNTEAFF. The CDR3 DNA sequence: TGTGCCAGCACCCTTAGCCTGAACACTGAAGCTTTCTTT.

The chain couples TRBV7-6 to TRBJ2-1; D not certain. Germline CDR1 is SGHVS and CDR2 is FNYEAQ. The CDR3 is 12 amino acids. The V end lost 1 base, the J end lost 10 bases, and 8 bases lay between the germline ends. The CDR3 nucleotides are TGTGCCAGCAGCTTAGTTCGGTCCGAGCAGTTCTTC. This encodes CASSLVRSEQFF. Full variable domain (missing parts from reference TRBV7-6 and TRBJ2-1): GAGVSQSPRYKVTKRGQDVALRCDPISGHVSLYWYRQALGQGPEFLTYFNYEAQQDKSGLPNDRFSAERPEGSISTLTIQRTEQRDSAMYRCASSLVRSEQFFGPGTRLTVL.

The chain uses TRBV6-5 and TRBJ2-5, with D perhaps TRBD1 (6 bases). Germline CDR1 is MNHEY and CDR2 is SVGAGI. CDR3 length: 14 residues. Trimming stripped 5 bases from V and 3 bases from J, with 13 bases between. The CDR3 DNA sequence: TGTGCCAGCAGTAGGGGACACTCAGAAGAGACCCAGTACTTC. It yields the protein CASSRGHSEETQYF.

This rearrangement joins TRBV18 to TRBJ2-1; 7 bases align to TRBD1. The CDR3 loop spans 16 amino acids. The junction had 12 bases not matched to a gene; V was cut back by 3 bases and J by 7 bases. The germline V gene has CDR1 KGHSH and CDR2 LQKENI. The CDR3 reads CASSPPWGTGVNEQFF. CDR3 sequence (DNA): TGTGCCAGCTCACCGCCGTGGGGCACAGGGGTAAATGAGCAGTTCTTC.

V usage is TRBV18 and J usage is TRBJ2-2; unclear D gene. V lost 0 bases, J lost 2 bases, and 10 bases lay in between. The CDR3 is 16 amino acids. The germline V gene encodes CDR1 KGHSH and CDR2 LQKENI. Here the CDR3 DNA reads TGTGCCAGCTCACCACCGGTGGGCGGTAACACCGGGGAGCTGTTTTTT. This codes for CASSPPVGGNTGELFF. Full variable domain (outside the CDR3, taken from reference TRBV18 and TRBJ2-2): NAGVMQNPRHLVRRRGQEARLRCSPMKGHSHVYWYRQLPEEGLKFMVYLQKENIIDESGMPKERFSAEFPKEGPSILRIQQVVRGDSAAYFCASSPPVGGNTGELFFGEGSRLTVL.

The chain links TRBV18 to TRBJ2-5, with 10 positions matching TRBD2. The CDR3 extends over 15 amino acids. V was pared by 1 base and J by 6 bases, with 5 bases of the junction left unmatched. Germline V CDR1 and CDR2: KGHSH, LQKENI. CDR3 sequence: CASSPRLAGVKTQYF. The CDR3 bases are TGTGCCAGCTCACCACGGCTAGCGGGAGTAAAGACCCAGTACTTC.

The J gene is TRBJ1-3, the V gene TRBV13, with 7 bases identical to TRBD1. Unmatched junction bases numbered 6, after V lost 0 bases and J lost 1 base. This CDR3 contains 17 residues. Per the germline V gene, CDR1 is PRHDT and CDR2 is FYEKMQ (reference sequence). The CDR3 DNA reads TGTGCCAGCAGCTTAGGGGACAGGTCTTTTTCTGGAAACACCATATATTTT. As protein: CASSLGDRSFSGNTIYF. The full variable domain, in which reference TRBV13 and TRBJ1-3 provide the parts outside the CDR3, is AAGVIQSPRHLIKEKRETATLKCYPIPRHDTVYWYQQGPGQDPQFLISFYEKMQSDKGSIPDRFSAQQFSDYHSELNMSSLELGDSALYFCASSLGDRSFSGNTIYFGEGSWLTVV.

This chain joins TRBV28 and TRBJ1-2, with 10 bases matching TRBD1. V shed 6 bases, J shed 8 bases, and the junction held 15 bases outside the gene matches. The germline V gene has CDR1 MDHEN and CDR2 SYDVKM. The CDR3 length is 16 residues. CDR3 DNA: TGTGCCAGCAGCGAAGGCGGGACAGGGGCGGGTTTCGGCTACACCTTC. Its protein product is CASSEGGTGAGFGYTF.

The rearrangement uses TRBV28 and TRBJ2-3, with D perhaps matching TRBD2 (5 bases). Deletions cut 10 bases from V and 5 bases from J, with 16 bases between. The CDR3 is 13 residues long. Germline-derived CDR1 and CDR2 are MDHEN and SYDVKM. CDR3 residues: CATKAEWRDTQYF. CDR3 in DNA: TGTGCCACCAAAGCGGAGTGGAGAGATACGCAGTATTTT.

The chain links TRBV5-6 to TRBJ1-1; D gene unclear. The CDR3 runs 14 residues. Between the trimmed V and J ends, which lost 4 bases and 0 bases, there was a span of 10 bases. Germline V gene lookup returns CDR1 SGHDT and CDR2 YYEEEE. The DNA for the CDR3 is TGTGCCAGCAGCCGCCGGGATTTGAACACTGAAGCTTTCTTT. It codes for CASSRRDLNTEAFF.

CDR3 nucleotide sequence: TGCGCCAGCAGCCATACCCCGCCGAGGGGGCTGAATCAGCCCCAGCATTTT. It codes for CASSHTPPRGLNQPQHF. The chain recombines TRBV4-1 with TRBJ1-5; 7 bases line up with TRBD1. Trimming at V came to 3 bases and at J to 4 bases, leaving 12 bases not matched to a gene. The CDR3 contains 17 residues. Germline-derived CDR1 and CDR2 are MGHRA and YSYEKL.

This clone was observed a single time. This sequence joins TRBV6-5 and TRBJ2-5, with 8 positions matching TRBD1. The CDR3 covers 15 residues. CDR1 and CDR2 (germline): MNHEY, SVGAGI. Trimming removed 2 bases from V and 5 bases from J; junction bases left unmatched: 7. CDR3 in amino acids: CASSYTGQGSETQYF. Here the CDR3 DNA reads TGTGCCAGCAGTTACACCGGACAGGGTTCGGAGACCCAGTACTTC.

A single count supports this clone. The V gene is TRBV25-1, the J gene TRBJ2-1; no reliable D call. V was clipped by 4 bases and J by 0 bases, with 13 bases between them. The germline CDR1 and CDR2 sequences are MGHDK and SYGVNS. This CDR3 is built from 16 residues. The CDR3 protein is CASSGLSFSSYNEQFF. The CDR3 region has the DNA TGTGCCAGCAGTGGTCTTTCTTTTAGCTCCTACAATGAGCAGTTCTTC.

The CDR3 region is CASSPQATATGNIQYF. For the CDR3, the DNA is TGTGCCAGCAGTCCCCAAGCGACCGCCACGGGAAACATTCAGTACTTC. The rearrangement uses TRBV27 and TRBJ2-4, with D uncertain. The CDR3 has 16 residues. The V end lost 5 bases, the J end lost 6 bases, and 20 bases lay between the germline ends. Germline V gene data show CDR1 as MNHEY and CDR2 as SMNVEV (reference sequence).

The rearrangement uses TRBV28 and TRBJ2-7; 11 nucleotides match TRBD2. The CDR3 is 14 residues long. Germline values: CDR1 MDHEN, CDR2 SYDVKM. J gave up 2 bases and V 6 bases, and 3 bases lay outside the gene matches. The CDR3 loop reads CASRGLAGTYEQYF. The CDR3 DNA reads as TGTGCCAGCAGAGGACTAGCGGGTACCTACGAGCAGTACTTC.

The chain combines TRBV4-3 with TRBJ2-7; D could derive from TRBD1 or TRBD2 (6 bases each). Germline V lookup: CDR1 LGHNA, CDR2 YSLEER. The CDR3 extends over 17 amino acids. V lost 4 bases, J lost 3 bases, and 22 bases lay in between. CDR3 loop: CASSPPEGGRYYYEQYF. The DNA of the CDR3 is TGCGCCAGCAGCCCACCCGAGGGGGGCCGTTATTACTACGAGCAGTACTTC.

This clone has a handful of counts. The rearrangement uses TRBV7-6 and TRBJ2-1; the match to TRBD2 covers 13 bases. V lost 10 bases and J lost 2; bases outside the gene matches: 5. This CDR3 spans 15 amino acids. Germline V CDR1 and CDR2: SGHVS, FNYEAQ. In DNA form, the CDR3 reads TGTGCCACACGGACTAGCGGGAGCCCCTACAATGAGCAGTTCTTC. As protein: CATRTSGSPYNEQFF. The complete variable domain, with remaining parts taken from reference TRBV7-6 and TRBJ2-1, reads GAGVSQSPRYKVTKRGQDVALRCDPISGHVSLYWYRQALGQGPEFLTYFNYEAQQDKSGLPNDRFSAERPEGSISTLTIQRTEQRDSAMYRCATRTSGSPYNEQFFGPGTRLTVL.

This clone has more than one count but fewer than ten. The sample has other DNA sequences that encode this CDR3 too. The V and J genes are TRBV11-3 and TRBJ1-2; TRBD1 aligns across 7 bases. The CDR3 totals 14 residues. Looked up from germline, CDR1 is SGHNT and CDR2 is YENEEA. V lost 4 bases to trimming and J lost 4 bases; unmatched junction nucleotides: 6. The CDR3, as DNA: TGTGCCAGCAGCTCCGGACAGGACATCTATGGCTACACCTTC. Translated, it gives CASSSGQDIYGYTF.

J is TRBJ2-3 and V is TRBV4-3; no reliable D call. Germline V gives CDR1 LGHNA, CDR2 YSLEER. Trimming removed 3 bases from V and 3 bases from J, with 13 bases in between. The CDR3 consists of 15 residues. The CDR3 spells CASSQRTPPTDTQYF. Written as DNA, the CDR3 is TGCGCCAGCAGCCAGCGGACCCCACCGACAGATACGCAGTATTTT.

This rearrangement joins TRBV4-3 to TRBJ2-1; no firm D call. The V end was cut by 0 bases, the J end by 0 bases, with 9 bases between. The CDR3 is 16 amino acids. The germline V gene encodes CDR1 LGHNA and CDR2 YSLEER. This CDR3 is CASSQDGKSSYNEQFF. Here the CDR3 DNA reads TGCGCCAGCAGCCAAGACGGAAAAAGCTCCTACAATGAGCAGTTCTTC.